This record concerns one T cell receptor (beta chain) sequence. This specimen belongs to a study of blood T cell repertoires in COVID-19. Sequenced by immunoSEQ multiplex PCR; TCRdb stores in-frame clones only, minus some. The sample gives about 220,000 clones, roughly 84% of which show up once; about 3.8% is in the top ten. The CDR3 extends over 16 amino acids. After removal of 2 bases from V and 0 bases from J, the junction contained 6 bases not matched to a gene. The V gene's germline CDR1 is ENHRY and CDR2 SYGVKD. This sequence originates from a woman of 80 years or more with acute or convalescent COVID-19. The chain couples TRBV10-3 to TRBJ2-7; 8 bases match TRBD2. Sequencing input: peripheral blood. The chain's CDR3 is CAISERGLGSSYEQYF. In DNA form, the CDR3 reads TGTGCCATCAGTGAGAGGGGACTAGGGAGCTCCTACGAGCAGTACTTC.